This T cell receptor beta chain was recovered during a study of T-cell reconstitution after alpha-beta-depleted transplantation in children. Broader study findings: Where some patients showed high TCRbeta diversity at day 60, it came from recipient T cells and thymic progenitors that had survived. It was newly produced T cells that mostly accounted for T-cell counts and diversity one year after transplant. Several hundred expanded graft clones reportedly supplied alpha-beta T cells about two months after transplant.

TCRbeta library construction was performed incorporating unique molecular identifiers. TCRdb redid the calling of the PCR reads with MiXCR, one entry per CDR3 protein. The data hold about 200,000 distinct CDR3 sequences, with approximately 6.3% observed a single time. Germline V gene sequence: CDR1 SEHNR, CDR2 FQNEAQ (reference sequence). The CDR3 has 14 residues. After removal of 0 bases from V and 6 bases from J, the junction contained 1 base not matched to a gene. Ten or more counts support this clonotype. Its antigen is not known. Sequenced here: PBMCs, sampled before TCRalphabeta/CD19-depleted stem cell transplant. The clonotype comes from a boy aged 2-15 years with acute lymphoblastic leukemia, due to receive a stem cell transplant. The chain employs TRBV7-9 and TRBJ1-4, with 7 bases lining up with TRBD1. CDR3 nucleotides: TGTGCCAGCAGCTTAGCAGGGGGCGATGAAAAACTGTTTTTT. Translation: CASSLAGGDEKLFF.